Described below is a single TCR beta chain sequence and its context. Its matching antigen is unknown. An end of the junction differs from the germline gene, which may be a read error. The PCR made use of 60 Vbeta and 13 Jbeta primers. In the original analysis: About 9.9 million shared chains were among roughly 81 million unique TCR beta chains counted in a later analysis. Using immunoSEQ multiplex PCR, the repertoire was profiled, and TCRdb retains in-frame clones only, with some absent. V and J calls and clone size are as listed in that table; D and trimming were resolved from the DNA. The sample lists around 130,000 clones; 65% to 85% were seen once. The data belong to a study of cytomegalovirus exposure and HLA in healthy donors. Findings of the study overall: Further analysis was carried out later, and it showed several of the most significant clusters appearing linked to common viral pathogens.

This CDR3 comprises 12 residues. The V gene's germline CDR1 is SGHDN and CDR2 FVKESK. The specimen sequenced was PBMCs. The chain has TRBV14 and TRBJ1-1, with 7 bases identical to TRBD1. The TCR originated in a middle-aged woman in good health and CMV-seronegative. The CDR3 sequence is CASSQVWTGKIF. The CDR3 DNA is TGTGCCAGCAGCCAAGTGTGGACAGGTAAGATCTTT.